This T cell receptor (beta chain) emerged from a study of blood T cell repertoires in COVID-19. Study details: Sites across the United States, Italy and Spain contributed samples from acute and convalescent COVID-19.

Unmatched junction bases numbered 8, after V lost 4 bases and J lost 0 bases. Germline V CDR1 and CDR2: SNHLY, FYNNEI. The CDR3 covers 16 residues. In the original processing: By means of reference gene primer amplification, nucleated cell counts were estimated. Measured with immunoSEQ multiplex PCR; TCRdb has only the in-frame clones, and not every one. That table is the source of V, J and clone size, and D and trimming were worked out from the DNA. The sample includes about 260,000 clones, approximately 86% of them seen just once. Input material: peripheral blood. The clonotype originates from a man in his forties who had recovered from COVID-19. The gene calls are TRBV2 and TRBJ1-1; TRBD1 matches 7 bases. The CDR3 spells CASSVDRDLMNTEAFF. CDR3 in DNA: TGTGCCAGCAGTGTCGACAGGGATTTAATGAACACTGAAGCTTTCTTT.